This is a list of T cell receptor beta chains from one sample in a study of T cells in Graves' hyperthyroidism and ophthalmopathy. TCRdb redid the calling of the multiplex PCR reads with MiXCR, one entry per CDR3 protein. The top ten hold around 24% of the sample, which has more than 300,000 distinct CDR3 sequences, roughly 13% seen once. Sequences were obtained from blood. The receptors derive from a woman younger than 45 with Graves' hyperthyroidism. CDR3s include the opening cysteine and the closing phenylalanine or tryptophan. A D gene is named only where the DNA matches it firmly. Clone size is stated in some rows and not others, as once, few, many or a class when expanded.

V gene: TRBV20-1; clone size: many; D gene: TRBD1; J gene: TRBJ2-7; CDR3 protein: CSAPDRERGEQYF; CDR3 DNA: TGCAGTGCTCCTGACAGGGAGCGCGGCGAGCAGTACTTC
V gene: TRBV11-2; clone size: once; D gene: -; J gene: TRBJ2-5; CDR3 protein: CASSPDRIQETQYF; CDR3 DNA: TGTGCCAGCAGTCCCGACAGAATCCAAGAGACCCAGTACTTC
V gene: TRBV28; clone size: many; D gene: TRBD2; J gene: TRBJ2-1; CDR3 protein: CASRTPSSGSNEQFF; CDR3 DNA: TGTGCCAGCAGAACACCGTCTAGCGGGAGCAATGAGCAGTTCTTC
V gene: TRBV10-3; clone size: -; D gene: -; J gene: TRBJ2-7; CDR3 protein: CATRGYQNEQYF; CDR3 DNA: TGTGCCACCCGGGGATATCAGAACGAGCAGTACTTC
V gene: TRBV28; clone size: many; D gene: -; J gene: TRBJ2-7; CDR3 protein: CASPQVSSSYEQYF; CDR3 DNA: TGTGCCAGTCCCCAGGTTTCAAGCTCCTACGAGCAGTACTTC
V gene: TRBV18; clone size: -; D gene: -; J gene: TRBJ2-1; CDR3 protein: CASSPRLRSYEQFF; CDR3 DNA: TGTGCCAGCTCACCACGCCTCCGGTCCTACGAGCAGTTCTTC
V gene: TRBV28; clone size: many; D gene: TRBD1; J gene: TRBJ1-2; CDR3 protein: CASSEFRDRINYGYTF; CDR3 DNA: TGTGCCAGCAGTGAGTTCCGGGACAGGATAAACTATGGCTACACCTTC
V gene: TRBV2; clone size: many; D gene: TRBD2; J gene: TRBJ2-5; CDR3 protein: CASKAGGMETQYF; CDR3 DNA: TGTGCCAGCAAGGCGGGAGGAATGGAGACCCAGTACTTC
V gene: TRBV7-2; clone size: many; D gene: -; J gene: TRBJ2-1; CDR3 protein: CASRVDSGSYNEQFF; CDR3 DNA: TGTGCCAGCAGGGTGGACAGTGGCTCCTACAATGAGCAGTTCTTC
V gene: TRBV12-3/TRBV12-4; clone size: many; D gene: -; J gene: TRBJ2-5; CDR3 protein: CASRPTRGQTQYF; CDR3 DNA: TGTGCCAGCAGACCAACTAGAGGACAGACCCAGTACTTC
V gene: TRBV20-1; clone size: few; D gene: TRBD1; J gene: TRBJ1-1; CDR3 protein: CSAPTGSGNTEAFF; CDR3 DNA: TGCAGTGCTCCGACAGGGAGTGGCAACACTGAAGCTTTCTTT
V gene: TRBV20-1; clone size: many; D gene: TRBD1; J gene: TRBJ2-7; CDR3 protein: CSAPRFTGGSEQYF; CDR3 DNA: TGCAGTGCTCCCCGATTTACAGGGGGCAGCGAGCAGTACTTC
V gene: TRBV28; clone size: many; D gene: -; J gene: TRBJ1-1; CDR3 protein: CASSSFYSEAFF; CDR3 DNA: TGTGCCAGCAGCTCCTTTTATTCTGAAGCTTTCTTT
V gene: TRBV27; clone size: many; D gene: -; J gene: TRBJ2-5; CDR3 protein: CASSLSTRPETQYF; CDR3 DNA: TGTGCCAGCAGTTTATCGACTAGGCCCGAGACCCAGTACTTC
V gene: TRBV12-3/TRBV12-4; clone size: many; D gene: -; J gene: TRBJ2-7; CDR3 protein: CASTTGLLSYEQYF; CDR3 DNA: TGTGCCAGCACTACCGGACTGCTCTCCTACGAGCAGTACTTC
V gene: TRBV6-2/TRBV6-3; clone size: many; D gene: -; J gene: TRBJ1-1; CDR3 protein: CASSYPEEAFF; CDR3 DNA: TGTGCCAGCAGTTACCCGGAGGAGGCTTTCTTT
V gene: TRBV20-1; clone size: few; D gene: -; J gene: TRBJ1-1; CDR3 protein: CSASRGFDTEAFF; CDR3 DNA: TGCAGTGCTAGTCGCGGGTTTGACACTGAAGCTTTCTTT
V gene: TRBV19; clone size: -; D gene: -; J gene: TRBJ2-2; CDR3 protein: CASTTTGELFF; CDR3 DNA: TGTGCCAGTACCACCACCGGGGAGCTGTTTTTT
V gene: TRBV2; clone size: many; D gene: -; J gene: TRBJ2-5; CDR3 protein: CASRPSTSRETQYF; CDR3 DNA: TGTGCCAGCCGGCCATCGACTTCTAGGGAGACCCAGTACTTC
V gene: TRBV28; clone size: many; D gene: -; J gene: TRBJ2-7; CDR3 protein: CASSLGTKSTYSYEQYF; CDR3 DNA: TGTGCCAGCAGTTTAGGGACAAAAAGCACCTATTCCTACGAGCAGTACTTC
V gene: TRBV15; clone size: many; D gene: -; J gene: TRBJ2-1; CDR3 protein: CATSRDPLGAFGNEQFF; CDR3 DNA: TGTGCCACCAGCAGAGATCCCTTAGGGGCTTTCGGAAATGAGCAGTTCTTC
V gene: TRBV7-6; clone size: many; D gene: TRBD1; J gene: TRBJ2-5; CDR3 protein: CASSLRQGHGETQYF; CDR3 DNA: TGTGCCAGCAGCTTACGACAGGGACACGGAGAGACCCAGTACTTC
V gene: TRBV28; clone size: many; D gene: TRBD1; J gene: TRBJ2-3; CDR3 protein: CASSSSGQTSTDTQYF; CDR3 DNA: TGTGCCAGCAGTTCCTCGGGACAGACTAGCACAGATACGCAGTATTTT
V gene: TRBV7-9; clone size: once; D gene: -; J gene: TRBJ1-1; CDR3 protein: CASSPDWAMNIEAFF; CDR3 DNA: TGTGCCAGCAGCCCGGACTGGGCGATGAACATCGAAGCTTTCTTT
V gene: TRBV5-1; clone size: -; D gene: TRBD2; J gene: TRBJ2-2; CDR3 protein: CASSETSGPTGELFF; CDR3 DNA: TGCGCCAGCAGCGAGACTAGCGGTCCAACCGGGGAGCTGTTTTTT
V gene: TRBV28; clone size: many; D gene: -; J gene: TRBJ2-7; CDR3 protein: CASSLGSPPEQYF; CDR3 DNA: TGTGCCAGCAGTTTAGGGTCCCCCCCCGAGCAGTACTTC
V gene: TRBV12-3/TRBV12-4; clone size: many; D gene: -; J gene: TRBJ1-5; CDR3 protein: CASSWGPNQPQHF; CDR3 DNA: TGTGCCAGCAGCTGGGGCCCTAATCAGCCCCAGCATTTT
V gene: TRBV28; clone size: many; D gene: TRBD2; J gene: TRBJ2-7; CDR3 protein: CASTLTSDSYEQYF; CDR3 DNA: TGTGCCAGCACCCTGACTAGCGACTCCTACGAGCAGTACTTC
V gene: TRBV19; clone size: few; D gene: TRBD1; J gene: TRBJ1-4; CDR3 protein: CASSADRELTNEKLFF; CDR3 DNA: TGTGCCAGTAGTGCGGACAGGGAGCTAACTAATGAAAAACTGTTTTTT